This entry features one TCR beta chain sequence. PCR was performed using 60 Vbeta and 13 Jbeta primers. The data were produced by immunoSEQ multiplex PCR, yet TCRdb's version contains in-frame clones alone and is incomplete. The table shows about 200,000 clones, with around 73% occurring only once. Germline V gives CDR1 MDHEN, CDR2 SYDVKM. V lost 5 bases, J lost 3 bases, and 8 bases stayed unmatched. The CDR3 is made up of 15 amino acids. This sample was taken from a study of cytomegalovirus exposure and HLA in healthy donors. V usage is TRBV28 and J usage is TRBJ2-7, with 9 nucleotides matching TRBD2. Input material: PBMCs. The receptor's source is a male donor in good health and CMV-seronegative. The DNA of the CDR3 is TGTGCCAGCAGTCCCGGAAGAGCGGGAGGCTACGAGCAGTACTTC. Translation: CASSPGRAGGYEQYF. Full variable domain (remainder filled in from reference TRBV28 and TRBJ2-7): DVKVTQSSRYLVKRTGEKVFLECVQDMDHENMFWYRQDPGLGLRLIYFSYDVKMKEKGDIPEGYSVSREKKERFSLILESASTNQTSMYLCASSPGRAGGYEQYFGPGTRLTVT.